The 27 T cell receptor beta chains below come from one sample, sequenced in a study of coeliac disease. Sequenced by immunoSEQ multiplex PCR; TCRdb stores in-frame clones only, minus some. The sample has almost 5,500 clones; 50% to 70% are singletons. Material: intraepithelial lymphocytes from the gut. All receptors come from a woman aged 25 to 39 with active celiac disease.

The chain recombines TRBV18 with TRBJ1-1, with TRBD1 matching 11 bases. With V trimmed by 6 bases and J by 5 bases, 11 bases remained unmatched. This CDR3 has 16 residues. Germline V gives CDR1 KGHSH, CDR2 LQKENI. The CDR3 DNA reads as TGTGCCAGCTCCCCTACCTTGGACAGGGGGCGGACTGAAGCTTTCTTT. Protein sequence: CASSPTLDRGRTEAFF.

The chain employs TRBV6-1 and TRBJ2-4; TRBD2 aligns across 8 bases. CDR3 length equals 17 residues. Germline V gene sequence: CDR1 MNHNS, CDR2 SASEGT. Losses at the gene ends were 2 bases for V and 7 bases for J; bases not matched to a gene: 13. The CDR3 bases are TGTGCCAGCAGTGAAATCTGGGGGCGCGGGGGGTACAACATTCAGTACTTC. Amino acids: CASSEIWGRGGYNIQYF.

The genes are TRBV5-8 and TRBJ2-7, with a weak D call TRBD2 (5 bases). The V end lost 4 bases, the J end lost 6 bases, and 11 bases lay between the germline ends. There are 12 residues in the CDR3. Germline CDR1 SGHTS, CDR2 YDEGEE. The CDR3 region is CASSGRRAEQYF. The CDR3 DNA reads TGTGCCAGCAGCGGGCGGCGGGCCGAGCAGTACTTC.

The CDR3 loop is CASSLPAGHNSPLHF. The CDR3 DNA sequence: TGTGCCAGCAGTTTACCGGCGGGACATAATTCACCCCTCCACTTT. J is TRBJ1-6 and V is TRBV28; maybe TRBD1 (5 bases). V lost 2 bases and J lost 5, with 10 bases in between. Looked up from germline, CDR1 is MDHEN and CDR2 is SYDVKM. The CDR3 loop spans 15 amino acids.

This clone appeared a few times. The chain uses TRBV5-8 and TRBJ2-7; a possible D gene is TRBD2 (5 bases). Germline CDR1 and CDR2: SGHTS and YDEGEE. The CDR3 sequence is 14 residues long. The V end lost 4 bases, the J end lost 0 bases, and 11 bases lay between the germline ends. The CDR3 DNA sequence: TGTGCCAGCAGCACGGGGTCCTCCTCCTACGAGCAGTACTTC. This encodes CASSTGSSSYEQYF. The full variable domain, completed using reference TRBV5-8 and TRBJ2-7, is EAGVTQSPTHLIKTRGQQATLRCSPISGHTSVYWYQQALGLGLQFLLWYDEGEERNRGNFPPRFSGRQFPNYSSELNVNALELEDSALYLCASSTGSSSYEQYFGPGTRLTVT.

The CDR3 DNA reads as TGTGCCAGCAGCCCGACAGGGTTTCAGCCCCAGCATTTT. As protein: CASSPTGFQPQHF. The V and J genes are TRBV2 and TRBJ1-5; 7 bases align to TRBD1. CDR3 size: 13 residues. Unmatched junction bases numbered 5, after V lost 6 bases and J lost 6 bases. Germline V CDR1 and CDR2: SNHLY, FYNNEI.

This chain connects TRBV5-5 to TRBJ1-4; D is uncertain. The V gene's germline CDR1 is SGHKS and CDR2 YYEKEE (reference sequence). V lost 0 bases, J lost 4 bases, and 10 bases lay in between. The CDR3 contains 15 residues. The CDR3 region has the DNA TGTGCCAGCAGCTTGGGGCTGTCCTTTAATGAAAAACTGTTTTTT. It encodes CASSLGLSFNEKLFF. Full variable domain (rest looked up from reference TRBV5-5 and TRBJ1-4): DAGVTQSPTHLIKTRGQQVTLRCSPISGHKSVSWYQQVLGQGPQFIFQYYEKEERGRGNFPDRFSARQFPNYSSELNVNALLLGDSALYLCASSLGLSFNEKLFFGSGTQLSVL.

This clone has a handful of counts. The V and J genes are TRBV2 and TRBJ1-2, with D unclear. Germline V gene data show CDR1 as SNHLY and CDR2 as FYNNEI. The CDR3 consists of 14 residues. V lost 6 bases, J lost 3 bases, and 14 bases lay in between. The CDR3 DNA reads TGTGCCAGCAGCCCGGGAGCCGGTGACTATGGCTACACCTTC. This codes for CASSPGAGDYGYTF.

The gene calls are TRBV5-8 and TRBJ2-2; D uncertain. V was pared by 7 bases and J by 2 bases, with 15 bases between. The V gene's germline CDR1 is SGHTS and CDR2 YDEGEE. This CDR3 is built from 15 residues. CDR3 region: CASFRLGSNTGELFF. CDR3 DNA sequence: TGTGCCAGCTTTAGGCTCGGGTCAAACACCGGGGAGCTGTTTTTT.

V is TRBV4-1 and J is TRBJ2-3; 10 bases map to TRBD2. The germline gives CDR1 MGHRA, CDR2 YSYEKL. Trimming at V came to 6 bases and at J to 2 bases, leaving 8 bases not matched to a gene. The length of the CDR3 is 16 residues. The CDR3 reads CASRPERGGFTDTQYF. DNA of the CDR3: TGCGCCAGCAGACCCGAGCGGGGGGGATTCACAGATACGCAGTATTTT.

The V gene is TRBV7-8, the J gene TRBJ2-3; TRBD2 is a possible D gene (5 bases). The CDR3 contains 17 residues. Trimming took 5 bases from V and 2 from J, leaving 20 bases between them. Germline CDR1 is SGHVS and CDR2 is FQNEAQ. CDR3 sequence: CASSLRATKSVTDTQYF. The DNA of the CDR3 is TGTGCCAGCAGCCTGAGGGCGACTAAGAGTGTCACAGATACGCAGTATTTT.

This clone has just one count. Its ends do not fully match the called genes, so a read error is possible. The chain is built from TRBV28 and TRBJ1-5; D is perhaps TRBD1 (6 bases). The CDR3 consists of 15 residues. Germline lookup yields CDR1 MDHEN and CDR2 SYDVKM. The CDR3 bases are TGTGCCAGCAGCCCTACAGGGACGATCAATCAGACCCAGCATTTT. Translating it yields CASSPTGTINQTQHF.

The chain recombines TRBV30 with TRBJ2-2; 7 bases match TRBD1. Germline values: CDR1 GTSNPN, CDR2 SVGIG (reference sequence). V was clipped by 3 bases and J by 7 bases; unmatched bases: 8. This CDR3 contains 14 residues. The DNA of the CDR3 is TGTGCCTGGAGCTCACAGGGGAAACACGGGGAGCTGTTTTTT. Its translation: CAWSSQGKHGELFF.

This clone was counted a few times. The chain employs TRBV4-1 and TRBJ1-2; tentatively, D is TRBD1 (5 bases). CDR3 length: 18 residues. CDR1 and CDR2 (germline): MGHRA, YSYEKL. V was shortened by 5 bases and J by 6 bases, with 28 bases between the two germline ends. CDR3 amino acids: CASSSKSTGVVKLHGYTF. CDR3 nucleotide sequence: TGCGCCAGCAGCAGTAAATCTACAGGAGTGGTAAAGTTGCATGGCTACACCTTC.

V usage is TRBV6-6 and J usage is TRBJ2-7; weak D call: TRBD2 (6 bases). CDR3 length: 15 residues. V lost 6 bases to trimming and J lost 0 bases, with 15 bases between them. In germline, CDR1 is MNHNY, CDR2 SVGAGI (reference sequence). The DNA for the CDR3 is TGTGCCAGCAGGCTGCAGGAGGGAGCCTCCTACGAGCAGTACTTC. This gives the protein CASRLQEGASYEQYF.

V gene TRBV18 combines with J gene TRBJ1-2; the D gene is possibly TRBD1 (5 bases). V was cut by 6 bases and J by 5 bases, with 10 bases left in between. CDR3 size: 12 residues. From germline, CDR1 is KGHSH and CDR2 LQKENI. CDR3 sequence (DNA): TGTGCCAGCTCCCTAGGGGAATATGGCTACACCTTC. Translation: CASSLGEYGYTF.

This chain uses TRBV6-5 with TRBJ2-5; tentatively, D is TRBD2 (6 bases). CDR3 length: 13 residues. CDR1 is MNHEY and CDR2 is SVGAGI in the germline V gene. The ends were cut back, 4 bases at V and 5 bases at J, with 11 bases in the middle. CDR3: CASSLGGTETQYF. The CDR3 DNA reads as TGTGCCAGCAGTTTGGGGGGAACGGAGACCCAGTACTTC.

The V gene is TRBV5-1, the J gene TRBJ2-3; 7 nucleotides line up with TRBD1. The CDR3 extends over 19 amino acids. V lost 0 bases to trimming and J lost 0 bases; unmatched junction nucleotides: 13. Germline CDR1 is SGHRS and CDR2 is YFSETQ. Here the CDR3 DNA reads TGCGCCAGCAGCTTGGATCCACAGGGGACGCCGGGAAGCACAGATACGCAGTATTTT. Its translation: CASSLDPQGTPGSTDTQYF. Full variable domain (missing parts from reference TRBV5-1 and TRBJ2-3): KAGVTQTPRYLIKTRGQQVTLSCSPISGHRSVSWYQQTPGQGLQFLFEYFSETQRNKGNFPGRFSGRQFSNSRSEMNVSTLELGDSALYLCASSLDPQGTPGSTDTQYFGPGTRLTVL.

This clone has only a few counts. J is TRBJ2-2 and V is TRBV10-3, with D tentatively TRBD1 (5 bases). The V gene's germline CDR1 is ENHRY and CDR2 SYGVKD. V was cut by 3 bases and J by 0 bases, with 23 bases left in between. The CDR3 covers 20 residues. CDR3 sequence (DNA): TGTGCCATCAGTGAATGGCCCTGGACACCCACGAACCCGAACACCGGGGAGCTGTTTTTT. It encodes CAISEWPWTPTNPNTGELFF.

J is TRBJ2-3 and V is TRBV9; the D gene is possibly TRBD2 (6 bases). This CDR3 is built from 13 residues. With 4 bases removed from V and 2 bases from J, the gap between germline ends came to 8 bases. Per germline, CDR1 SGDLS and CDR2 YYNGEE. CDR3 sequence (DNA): TGTGCCAGCAGCCCGGGACTCACAGATACGCAGTATTTT. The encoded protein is CASSPGLTDTQYF. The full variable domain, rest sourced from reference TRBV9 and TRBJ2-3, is DSGVTQTPKHLITATGQRVTLRCSPRSGDLSVYWYQQSLDQGLQFLIQYYNGEERAKGNILERFSAQQFPDLHSELNLSSLELGDSALYFCASSPGLTDTQYFGPGTRLTVL.

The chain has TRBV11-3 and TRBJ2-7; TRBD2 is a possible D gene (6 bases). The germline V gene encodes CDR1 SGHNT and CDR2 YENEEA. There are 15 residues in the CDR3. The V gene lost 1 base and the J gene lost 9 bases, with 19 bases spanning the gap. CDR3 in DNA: TGTGCCAGCAGCTTAGGACTGCGTGGGGACTTCGGGCAGTACTTC. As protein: CASSLGLRGDFGQYF.

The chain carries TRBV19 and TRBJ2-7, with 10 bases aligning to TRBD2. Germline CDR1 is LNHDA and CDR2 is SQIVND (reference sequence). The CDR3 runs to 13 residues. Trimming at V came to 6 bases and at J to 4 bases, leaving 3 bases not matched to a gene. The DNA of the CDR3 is TGTGCCAGTAGACGAGCGGGGGGGTACGAGCAGTACTTC. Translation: CASRRAGGYEQYF.

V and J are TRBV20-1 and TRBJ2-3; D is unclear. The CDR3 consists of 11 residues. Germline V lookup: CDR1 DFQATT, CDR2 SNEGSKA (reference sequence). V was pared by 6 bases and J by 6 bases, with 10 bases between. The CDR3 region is CSATEADTQYF. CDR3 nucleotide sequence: TGCAGTGCCACTGAGGCTGATACGCAGTATTTT.

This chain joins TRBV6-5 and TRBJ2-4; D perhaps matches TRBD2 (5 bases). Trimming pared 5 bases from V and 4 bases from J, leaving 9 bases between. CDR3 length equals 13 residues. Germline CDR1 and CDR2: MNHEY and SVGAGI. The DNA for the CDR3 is TGTGCCAGCAGTAGGACTGAGAAAAACATTCAGTACTTC. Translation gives CASSRTEKNIQYF.

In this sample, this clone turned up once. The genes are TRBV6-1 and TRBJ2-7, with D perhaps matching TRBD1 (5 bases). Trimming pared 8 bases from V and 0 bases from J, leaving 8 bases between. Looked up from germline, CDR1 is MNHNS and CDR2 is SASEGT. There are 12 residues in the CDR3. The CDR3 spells CASGAFSYEQYF. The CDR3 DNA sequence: TGTGCCAGCGGGGCGTTCTCCTACGAGCAGTACTTC.

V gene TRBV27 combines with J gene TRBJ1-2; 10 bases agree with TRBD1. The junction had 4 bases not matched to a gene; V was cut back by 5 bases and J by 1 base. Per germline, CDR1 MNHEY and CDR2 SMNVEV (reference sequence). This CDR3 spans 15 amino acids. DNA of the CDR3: TGTGCCAGCAGTCCAGGGACAGGGGATAACTATGGCTACACCTTC. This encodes CASSPGTGDNYGYTF.

In nucleotides, the CDR3 is TGTGCCAGCAGCTTTAGTCCGGACAGGGCCCACGAGCAGTACTTC. Encoded protein: CASSFSPDRAHEQYF. V usage is TRBV5-8 and J usage is TRBJ2-7; 8 nucleotides agree with TRBD1. In germline, CDR1 is SGHTS, CDR2 YDEGEE. J was trimmed by 5 bases and V by 2 bases; bases with no gene match: 9. This CDR3 comprises 15 residues.